The present T cell receptor beta chain was sequenced within a study of T cell changes during pregnancy in multiple sclerosis. Data came from immunoSEQ multiplex PCR; TCRdb stores just in-frame clones and leaves some out. The sample has some 50,000 clones; under 95% are singletons. V lost 0 bases, J lost 2 bases, and 2 bases stayed unmatched. Looked up from germline, CDR1 is SGHKS and CDR2 is YYEKEE (reference sequence). There are 15 residues in the CDR3. V usage is TRBV5-5 and J usage is TRBJ2-1, with TRBD1 matching over 7 bases. The source is a female donor with multiple sclerosis, enrolled in a pregnancy study. The material was CD4+ T cells from peripheral blood mononuclear cells, obtained in the second trimester of pregnancy. CDR3 region: CASSLVGGPYNEQFF. CDR3 nucleotides: TGTGCCAGCAGCTTGGTAGGGGGCCCCTACAATGAGCAGTTCTTC. Filled out from reference TRBV5-5 and TRBJ2-1, the complete variable domain reads DAGVTQSPTHLIKTRGQQVTLRCSPISGHKSVSWYQQVLGQGPQFIFQYYEKEERGRGNFPDRFSARQFPNYSSELNVNALLLGDSALYLCASSLVGGPYNEQFFGPGTRLTVL.